This T cell receptor beta chain was retrieved from a study of T cell changes during pregnancy in multiple sclerosis. The germline V gene has CDR1 MNHEY and CDR2 SMNVEV (reference sequence). V was trimmed by 6 bases and J by 6 bases, leaving 10 bases between them. The CDR3 is 12 residues long. The data were produced by immunoSEQ multiplex PCR, yet TCRdb's version contains in-frame clones alone and is incomplete. The sample has about 67,000 clones, roughly nine tenths seen once. The rearrangement joins TRBV27 to TRBJ2-3; D gene ambiguous. The TCR originated in a female donor with multiple sclerosis, enrolled in a pregnancy study. This material consisted of peripheral blood, taken in the second trimester of pregnancy. The CDR3 loop reads CASSPGWDTQYF. The CDR3 DNA reads as TGTGCCAGCAGCCCAGGTTGGGATACGCAGTATTTT.